The sequence of this T cell receptor beta chain was determined in a study of blood T cells in healthy people across ages. V lost 6 bases and J lost 8, with 16 bases in between. The CDR3 is made up of 13 amino acids. Germline CDR1 MGHDK, CDR2 SYGVNS. Through a sample-barcoded 5' primer and a J-beta primer mix, a second PCR was run for roughly 7 to 12 cycles. MiXCR, applied by TCRdb to the 5' RACE reads, yields one record per CDR3 protein. The sample holds fewer than 900,000 distinct CDR3 sequences; roughly 47% are singletons and the top ten take 20% to 25%. This clonotype was recorded a few times. Material: blood. The chain combines TRBV25-1 with TRBJ1-2; D may be TRBD1 (6 bases). The sequence was collected from a woman between 55 and 75 years old in good health. CDR3 sequence: CASRDTGLRGYTF. DNA of the CDR3: TGTGCCAGCAGGGACACAGGGTTACGGGGCTACACCTTC.